This T cell receptor beta chain was recorded in a study of blood T cell repertoires in COVID-19. About the study: Whether acute or convalescent, the COVID-19 samples came from the United States, Italy and Spain.

The CDR3 contains 10 residues. The junction had 3 bases not matched to a gene; V was cut back by 5 bases and J by 12 bases. Germline assignment: CDR1 DFQATT and CDR2 SNEGSKA (reference sequence). Original data processing: Counts of nucleated cells, estimated from reference gene primer amplification, were obtained. Assay used: immunoSEQ multiplex PCR; TCRdb lists only in-frame clones, some missing. V and J calls and clone size are copied from that table; D and trimming were computed from the DNA. This sample carries 90,000 or so clones, approximately 91% of them seen once, and the ten largest clones take roughly 5%.

The TCR was taken from a man aged 60 to 75 with COVID-19, enrolled during active disease. The rearrangement joins TRBV20-1 to TRBJ2-1; 8 bases align to TRBD2. Sequenced material: peripheral blood. The CDR3 DNA reads TGCAGTGCTGGAGGGACTAGGCAGTTCTTC. This sequence encodes CSAGGTRQFF.